This TCR beta chain originates from a study of Graves' ophthalmopathy and Graves' hyperthyroidism. Findings and limits, study-wide: The blood repertoire also included most expanded thyroid clonotypes above 0.001 frequency.

Germline V gene sequence: CDR1 LGHNA, CDR2 YNFKEQ. The CDR3 has 18 residues. V was clipped by 1 base and J by 4 bases, with 22 bases between them. Other autoimmune disease, uncontrolled infection, pregnancy and lactation led to exclusion. Note on this clonotype: Its cognate antigen is unknown.

The TCR beta CDR3 regions underwent amplification from RNA transcripts. Following a first-round RT-PCR that used HTBI primers, a second-round multiplex PCR was carried out. Each CDR3 protein is one row after TCRdb ran MiXCR on the multiplex PCR reads. The sample has about 640,000 distinct CDR3 sequences; about 41% are singletons. The source is an adult man with Graves' ophthalmopathy. V is TRBV4-2 and J is TRBJ1-2; perhaps TRBD1 as D (6 bases). The material sequenced was peripheral blood. Here the CDR3 reads CASSQAEGGGDEIYGYTF. CDR3 sequence (DNA): TGTGCCAGCAGCCAAGCCGAGGGGGGGGGCGACGAGATCTATGGCTACACCTTC.